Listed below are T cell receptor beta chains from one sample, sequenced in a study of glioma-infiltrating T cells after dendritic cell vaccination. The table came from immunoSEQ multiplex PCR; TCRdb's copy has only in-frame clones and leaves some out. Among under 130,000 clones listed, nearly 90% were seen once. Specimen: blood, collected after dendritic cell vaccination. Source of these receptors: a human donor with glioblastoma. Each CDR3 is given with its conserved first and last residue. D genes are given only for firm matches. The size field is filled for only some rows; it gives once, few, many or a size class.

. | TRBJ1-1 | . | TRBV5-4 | CASSVGGTNTEAFF | TGTGCCAGCAGCGTTGGGGGCACGAACACTGAAGCTTTCTTT
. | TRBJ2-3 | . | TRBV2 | CASRKGAGFSDTQYF | TGTGCCAGCAGGAAGGGGGCGGGGTTCTCAGATACGCAGTATTTT
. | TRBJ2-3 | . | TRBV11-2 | CASSLGGWTDTQYF | TGTGCCAGCAGCCTTGGGGGGTGGACAGATACGCAGTATTTT
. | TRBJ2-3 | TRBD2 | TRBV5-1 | CASSLGGLAGTDTQYF | TGCGCCAGCAGCTTGGGAGGACTAGCGGGGACAGATACGCAGTATTTT
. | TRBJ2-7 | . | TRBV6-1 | CASSEGRSYEQYF | TGTGCCAGCAGTGAGGGCAGGTCCTACGAGCAGTACTTC
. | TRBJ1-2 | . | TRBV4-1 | CASSQEDRPYTNYGYTF | TGCGCCAGCAGCCAAGAGGACAGACCGTATACTAACTATGGCTACACCTTC
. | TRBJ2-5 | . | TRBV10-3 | CAALAEEQETQYF | TGTGCCGCTTTAGCGGAAGAACAAGAGACCCAGTACTTC
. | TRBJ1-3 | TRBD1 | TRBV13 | CASSPTGAPGDTIYF | TGTGCCAGCAGCCCGACAGGGGCCCCTGGGGACACCATATATTTT
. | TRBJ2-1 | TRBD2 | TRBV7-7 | CASSRGGSGSNEQFF | TGTGCTAGCAGCCGTGGGGGTAGCGGGAGTAATGAGCAGTTCTTC
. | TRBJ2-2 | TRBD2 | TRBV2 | CASSEGLAGGPGLFF | TGTGCCAGCAGTGAGGGACTAGCGGGAGGCCCTGGGCTGTTTTTT
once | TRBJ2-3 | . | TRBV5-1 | CASSLALSTDTQYF | TGCGCCAGCAGCTTGGCCCTGAGCACAGATACGCAGTATTTT
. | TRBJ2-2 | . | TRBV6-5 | CASSRDSQRELFF | TGTGCCAGCAGTCGGGACTCTCAAAGGGAGCTGTTTTTT
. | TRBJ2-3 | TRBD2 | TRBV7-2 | CASSLKLAGGTTDTQYF | TGTGCCAGCAGCTTAAAACTAGCGGGAGGGACGACAGATACGCAGTATTTT
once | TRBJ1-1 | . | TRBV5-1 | CASSLRGTEAFF | TGCGCCAGCAGCTTACGGGGGACTGAAGCTTTCTTT
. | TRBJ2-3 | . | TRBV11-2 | CASSLDEGSLTDTQYF | TGTGCCAGCAGCTTAGATGAGGGAAGCCTCACAGATACGCAGTATTTT
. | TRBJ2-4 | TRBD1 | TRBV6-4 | CASSESQGEVNIQYF | TGTGCCAGCAGTGAATCACAGGGGGAGGTAAACATTCAGTACTTC
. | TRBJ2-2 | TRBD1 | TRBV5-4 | CASSSTPGGQGFTGELFF | TGTGCCAGCAGCTCTACTCCGGGGGGACAGGGATTTACCGGGGAGCTGTTTTTT
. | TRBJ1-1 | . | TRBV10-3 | CAIRNLRGGTEAFF | TGTGCCATCAGGAATCTCAGGGGAGGGACTGAAGCTTTCTTT
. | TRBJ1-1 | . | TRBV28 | CATLLTANTEAFF | TGTGCCACCCTCTTGACAGCCAACACTGAAGCTTTCTTT
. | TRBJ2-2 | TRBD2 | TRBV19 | CASSTRLAGDFGELFF | TGTGCCAGTAGTACCCGACTAGCGGGAGACTTCGGGGAGCTGTTTTTT
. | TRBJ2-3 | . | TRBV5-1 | CASRGNTDTQYF | TGCGCCAGCAGGGGCAACACAGATACGCAGTATTTT
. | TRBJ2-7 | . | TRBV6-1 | CASSEAPGSFYEQYF | TGTGCCAGCAGTGAAGCTCCCGGGTCATTCTACGAGCAGTACTTC
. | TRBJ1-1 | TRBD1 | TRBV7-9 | CASRYGTGVNTEAFF | TGTGCCAGCAGATACGGGACAGGCGTGAACACTGAAGCTTTCTTT
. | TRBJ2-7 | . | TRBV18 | CASSPDLTGINEQYF | TGTGCCAGCTCACCAGACCTAACAGGGATCAACGAGCAGTACTTC
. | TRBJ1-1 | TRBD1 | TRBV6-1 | CASYRGWAEAFF | TGTGCCAGCTACAGGGGGTGGGCTGAAGCTTTCTTT
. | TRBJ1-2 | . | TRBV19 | CASKERGDYGYTF | TGTGCCAGTAAGGAAAGGGGTGACTATGGCTACACCTTC